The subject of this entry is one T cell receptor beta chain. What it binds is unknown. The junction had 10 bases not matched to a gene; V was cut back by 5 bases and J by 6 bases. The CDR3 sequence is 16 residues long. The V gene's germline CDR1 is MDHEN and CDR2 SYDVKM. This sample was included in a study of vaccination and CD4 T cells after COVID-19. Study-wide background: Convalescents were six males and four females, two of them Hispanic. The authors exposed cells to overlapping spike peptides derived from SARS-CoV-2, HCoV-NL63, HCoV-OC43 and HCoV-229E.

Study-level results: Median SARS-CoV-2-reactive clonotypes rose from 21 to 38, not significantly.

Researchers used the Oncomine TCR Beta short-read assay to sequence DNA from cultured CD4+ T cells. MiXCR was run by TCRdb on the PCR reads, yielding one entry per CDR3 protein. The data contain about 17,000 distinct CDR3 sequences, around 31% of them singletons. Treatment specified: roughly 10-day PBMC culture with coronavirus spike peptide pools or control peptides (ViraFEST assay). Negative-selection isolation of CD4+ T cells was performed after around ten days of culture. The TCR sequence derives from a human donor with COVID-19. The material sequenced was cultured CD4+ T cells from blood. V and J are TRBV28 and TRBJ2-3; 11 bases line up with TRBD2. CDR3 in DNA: TGTGCCAGCAGTAAGAGCATAGCGGGGGGGTTGGATACGCAGTATTTT. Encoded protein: CASSKSIAGGLDTQYF. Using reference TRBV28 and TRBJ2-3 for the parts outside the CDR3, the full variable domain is DVKVTQSSRYLVKRTGEKVFLECVQDMDHENMFWYRQDPGLGLRLIYFSYDVKMKEKGDIPEGYSVSREKKERFSLILESASTNQTSMYLCASSKSIAGGLDTQYFGPGTRLTVL.